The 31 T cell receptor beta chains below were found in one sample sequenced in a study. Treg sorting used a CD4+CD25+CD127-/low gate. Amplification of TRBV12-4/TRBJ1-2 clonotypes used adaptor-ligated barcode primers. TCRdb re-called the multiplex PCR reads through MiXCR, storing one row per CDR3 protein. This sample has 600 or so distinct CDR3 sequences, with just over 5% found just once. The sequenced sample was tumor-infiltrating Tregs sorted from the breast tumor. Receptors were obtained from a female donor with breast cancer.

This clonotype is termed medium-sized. In DNA, the CDR3 is TGTGCCAGCAGGCTTTCGACCGGAGTCTATGGCTACACCTTC. Its protein is CASRLSTGVYGYTF. The chain has TRBV12-3 or TRBV12-4 and TRBJ1-2; D gene unclear. V gave up 6 bases and J gave up 4 bases, with 15 bases separating them. This CDR3 is built from 14 residues.

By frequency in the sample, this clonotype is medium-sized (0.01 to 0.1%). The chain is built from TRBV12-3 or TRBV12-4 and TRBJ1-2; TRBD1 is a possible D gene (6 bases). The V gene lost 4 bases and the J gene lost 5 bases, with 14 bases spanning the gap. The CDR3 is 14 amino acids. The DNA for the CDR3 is TGTGCCAGCAGTTACAGGGAAGAGTCGTATGGCTACACCTTC. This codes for CASSYREESYGYTF.

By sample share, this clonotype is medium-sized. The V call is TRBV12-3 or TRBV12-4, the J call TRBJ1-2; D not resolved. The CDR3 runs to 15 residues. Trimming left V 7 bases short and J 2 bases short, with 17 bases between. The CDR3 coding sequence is TGTGCCAGCACTCCCGGGGTGGGAGTCAACTATGGCTACACCTTC. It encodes CASTPGVGVNYGYTF.

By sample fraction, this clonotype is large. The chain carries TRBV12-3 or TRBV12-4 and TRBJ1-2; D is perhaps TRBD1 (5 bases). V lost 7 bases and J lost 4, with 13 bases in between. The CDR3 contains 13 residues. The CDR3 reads CASTPGLVYGYTF. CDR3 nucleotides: TGTGCCAGCACCCCAGGGCTTGTCTATGGCTACACCTTC.

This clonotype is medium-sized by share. As DNA, the CDR3 is TGTGCCAGCAGTTTACAGGGGCGGTATGGCTACACCTTC. This gives the protein CASSLQGRYGYTF. This rearrangement joins TRBV12-3 or TRBV12-4 to TRBJ1-2; TRBD1 might be the D (6 bases). The length of the CDR3 is 13 residues. V lost 2 bases and J 5 bases, leaving 9 bases between the germline ends.

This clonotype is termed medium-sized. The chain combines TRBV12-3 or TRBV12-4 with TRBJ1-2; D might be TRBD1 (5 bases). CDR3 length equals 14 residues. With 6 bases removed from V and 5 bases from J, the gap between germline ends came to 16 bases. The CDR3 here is CASRDTGLVYGYTF. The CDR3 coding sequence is TGTGCCAGCAGGGATACGGGACTGGTATATGGCTACACCTTC.

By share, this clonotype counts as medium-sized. Written as DNA, the CDR3 is TGTGCCAGCAGTTTATCGGACAGGGTGAATGGCTACACCTTC. Its protein is CASSLSDRVNGYTF. V is TRBV12-3 or TRBV12-4 and J is TRBJ1-2; 8 nucleotides line up with TRBD1. The CDR3 extends over 14 amino acids. V lost 2 bases and J lost 6; bases outside the gene matches: 5.

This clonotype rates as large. CDR3 DNA: TGTGCCAGCAGTCACCGGACAGGTTGGAATGGCTACACCTTC. It codes for CASSHRTGWNGYTF. This chain connects TRBV12-3 or TRBV12-4 to TRBJ1-2; 7 nucleotides match TRBD1. There are 14 residues in the CDR3. Germline trimming cut 5 bases from V and 6 bases from J; bases unmatched to any gene: 9.

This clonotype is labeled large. CDR3 sequence: CASSLVRGGYTF. The CDR3 nucleotides are TGTGCCAGCAGTTTAGTACGGGGTGGCTACACCTTC. The genes are TRBV12-3 or TRBV12-4 and TRBJ1-2; D ambiguous. V was cut by 1 base and J by 7 bases, with 7 bases left in between. This CDR3 has 12 residues.

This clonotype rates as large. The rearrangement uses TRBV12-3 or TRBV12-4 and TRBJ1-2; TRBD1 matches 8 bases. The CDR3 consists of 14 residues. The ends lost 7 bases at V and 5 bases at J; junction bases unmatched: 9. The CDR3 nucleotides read TGTGCCAGCAATGCAATGGGACAGGATTATGGCTACACCTTC. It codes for CASNAMGQDYGYTF.

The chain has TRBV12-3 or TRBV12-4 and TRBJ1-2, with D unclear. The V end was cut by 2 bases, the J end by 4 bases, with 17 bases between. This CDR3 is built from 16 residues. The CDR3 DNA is TGTGCCAGCAGTTTATCCTTAGGCAGGCTACGCTATGGCTACACCTTC. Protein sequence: CASSLSLGRLRYGYTF.

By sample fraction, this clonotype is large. The CDR3: CASGLGQNYGYTF. In DNA, the CDR3 is TGTGCCAGCGGTCTCGGCCAGAACTATGGCTACACCTTC. This chain uses TRBV12-3 or TRBV12-4 with TRBJ1-2, with D hard to call. CDR3 length: 13 residues. V was shortened by 8 bases and J by 2 bases, with 12 bases between the two germline ends.

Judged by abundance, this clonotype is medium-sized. This chain's CDR3 is CASSLNRALGYTF. In DNA, the CDR3 is TGTGCCAGCAGTTTAAATAGGGCGTTGGGCTACACCTTC. The chain couples TRBV12-3 or TRBV12-4 to TRBJ1-2; D not resolved. The CDR3 covers 13 residues. Deletions cut 2 bases from V and 8 bases from J, with 12 bases between.

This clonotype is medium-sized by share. The CDR3 here is CASSSTDTGLYGYTF. CDR3 DNA sequence: TGTGCCAGCAGTTCGACGGATACCGGACTCTATGGCTACACCTTC. This rearrangement joins TRBV12-3 or TRBV12-4 to TRBJ1-2, with D unresolved. V was clipped by 4 bases and J by 4 bases, with 16 bases between them. The CDR3 has 15 residues.

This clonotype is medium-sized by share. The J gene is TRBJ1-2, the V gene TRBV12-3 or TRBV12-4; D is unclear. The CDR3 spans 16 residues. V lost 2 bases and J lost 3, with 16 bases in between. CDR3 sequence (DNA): TGTGCCAGCAGTTTAATAGCGTGGGCAGTTGACTATGGCTACACCTTC. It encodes CASSLIAWAVDYGYTF.

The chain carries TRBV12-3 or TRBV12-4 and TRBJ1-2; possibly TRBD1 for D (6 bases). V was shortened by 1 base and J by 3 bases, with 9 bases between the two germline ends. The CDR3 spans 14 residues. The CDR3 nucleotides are TGTGCCAGCAGTTTAGACAGGGCCGACTATGGCTACACCTTC. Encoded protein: CASSLDRADYGYTF.

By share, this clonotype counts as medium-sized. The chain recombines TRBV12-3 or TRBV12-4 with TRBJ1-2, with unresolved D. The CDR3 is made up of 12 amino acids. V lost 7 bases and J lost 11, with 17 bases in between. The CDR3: CASTRLWAEYTF. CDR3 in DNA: TGTGCCAGCACTCGCCTATGGGCTGAGTACACCTTC.

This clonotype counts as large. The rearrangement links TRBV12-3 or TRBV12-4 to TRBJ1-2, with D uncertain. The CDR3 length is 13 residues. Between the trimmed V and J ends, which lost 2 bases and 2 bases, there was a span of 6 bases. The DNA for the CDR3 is TGTGCCAGCAGTTTAATCGAGAACTATGGCTACACCTTC. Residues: CASSLIENYGYTF.

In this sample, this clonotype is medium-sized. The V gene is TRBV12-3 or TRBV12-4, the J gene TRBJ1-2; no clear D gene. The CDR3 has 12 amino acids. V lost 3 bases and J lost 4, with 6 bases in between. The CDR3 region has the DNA TGTGCCAGCAGTTTGTTTAGCTATGGCTACACCTTC. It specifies CASSLFSYGYTF.

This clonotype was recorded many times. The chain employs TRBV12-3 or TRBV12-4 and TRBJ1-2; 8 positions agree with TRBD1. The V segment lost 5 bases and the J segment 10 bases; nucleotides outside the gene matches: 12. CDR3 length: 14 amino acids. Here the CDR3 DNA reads TGTGCCAGCAGTGGACAGGACAGGGCCGGGAACTACACCTTC. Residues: CASSGQDRAGNYTF.

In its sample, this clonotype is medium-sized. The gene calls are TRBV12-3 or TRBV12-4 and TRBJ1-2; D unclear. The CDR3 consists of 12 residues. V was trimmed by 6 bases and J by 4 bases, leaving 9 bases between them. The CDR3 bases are TGTGCCAGCAGCCGGGCCAGCTATGGCTACACCTTC. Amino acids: CASSRASYGYTF.

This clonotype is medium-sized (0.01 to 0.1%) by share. The CDR3, as DNA: TGTGCCAGCAGCCGCCAGGGAAGGGGACGCTATGGCTACACCTTC. Its translation is CASSRQGRGRYGYTF. V gene TRBV12-3 or TRBV12-4 combines with J gene TRBJ1-2, with D perhaps TRBD1 (5 bases). The CDR3 totals 15 residues. V was clipped by 6 bases and J by 4 bases, with 18 bases between them.

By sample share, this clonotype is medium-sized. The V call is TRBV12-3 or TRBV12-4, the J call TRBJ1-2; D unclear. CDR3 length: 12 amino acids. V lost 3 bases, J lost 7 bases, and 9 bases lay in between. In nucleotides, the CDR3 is TGTGCCAGCAGTTTCCAGTGGGGTGGCTACACCTTC. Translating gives CASSFQWGGYTF.

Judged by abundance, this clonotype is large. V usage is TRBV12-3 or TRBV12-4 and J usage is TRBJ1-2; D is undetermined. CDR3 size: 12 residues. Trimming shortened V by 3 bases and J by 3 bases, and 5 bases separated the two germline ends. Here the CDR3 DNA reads TGTGCCAGCAGTTTGAGACACTATGGCTACACCTTC. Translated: CASSLRHYGYTF.

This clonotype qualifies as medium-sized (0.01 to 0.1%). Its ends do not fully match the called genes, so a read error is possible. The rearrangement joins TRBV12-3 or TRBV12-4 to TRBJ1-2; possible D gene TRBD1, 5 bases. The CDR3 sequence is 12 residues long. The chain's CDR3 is CASRLGTRGYTF. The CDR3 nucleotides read TGTGCCAGCAGATTAGGGACGAGGGGCTACACCTTC.

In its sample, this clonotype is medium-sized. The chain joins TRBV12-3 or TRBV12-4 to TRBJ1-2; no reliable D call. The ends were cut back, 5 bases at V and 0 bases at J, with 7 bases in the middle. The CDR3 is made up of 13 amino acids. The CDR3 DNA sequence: TGTGCCAGCAGTGTCGGGACTAACTATGGCTACACCTTC. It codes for CASSVGTNYGYTF.

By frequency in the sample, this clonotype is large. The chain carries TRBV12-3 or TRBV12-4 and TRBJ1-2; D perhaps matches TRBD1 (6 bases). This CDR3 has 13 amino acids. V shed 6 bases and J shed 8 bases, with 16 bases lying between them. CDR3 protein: CASREDSLRGYTF. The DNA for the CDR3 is TGTGCCAGCAGAGAGGACAGTTTAAGGGGCTACACCTTC.

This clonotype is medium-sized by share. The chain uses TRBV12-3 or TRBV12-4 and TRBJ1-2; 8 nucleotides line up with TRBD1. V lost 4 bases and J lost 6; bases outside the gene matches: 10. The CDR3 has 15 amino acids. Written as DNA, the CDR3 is TGTGCCAGCAGTTGGAACCTCGACAGGGGTAATGGCTACACCTTC. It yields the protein CASSWNLDRGNGYTF.

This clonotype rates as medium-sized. In DNA, the CDR3 is TGTGCCAGCGCGACCAACTCTCTGGGCTACACCTTC. Translation gives CASATNSLGYTF. V gene TRBV12-3 or TRBV12-4 combines with J gene TRBJ1-2; no clear D. This CDR3 has 12 residues. V gave up 8 bases and J gave up 8 bases, with 15 bases separating them.

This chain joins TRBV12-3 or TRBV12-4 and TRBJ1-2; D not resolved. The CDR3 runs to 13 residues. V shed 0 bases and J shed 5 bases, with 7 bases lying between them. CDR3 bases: TGTGCCAGCAGTTTAGCCAGGTCTTATGGCTACACCTTC. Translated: CASSLARSYGYTF.

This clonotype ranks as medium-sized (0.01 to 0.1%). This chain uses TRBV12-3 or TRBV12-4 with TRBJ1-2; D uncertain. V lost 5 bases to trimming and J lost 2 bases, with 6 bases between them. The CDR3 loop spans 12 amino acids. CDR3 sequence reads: CASSPWNYGYTF. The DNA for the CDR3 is TGTGCCAGCAGTCCTTGGAACTATGGCTACACCTTC.